This T cell receptor (beta chain) was sequenced for a study of blood T cell repertoires in COVID-19. Trimming took off 2 bases at V and 4 bases at J, with 10 bases between the two ends. CDR3 length: 14 residues. Germline values: CDR1 LGHNA, CDR2 YSLEER. The data were produced by immunoSEQ multiplex PCR, yet TCRdb's version contains in-frame clones alone and is incomplete. Of more than 350,000 clones detected, 80% to 90% appear once; the ten largest clones hold around 10%. This clone was seen more than once but under ten times. The receptor comes from a woman aged 45-65 years who had recovered from COVID-19. The V and J genes are TRBV4-3 and TRBJ2-3; D is ambiguous. The specimen was PBMCs or T cells enriched from blood (not recorded which). Written as DNA, the CDR3 is TGCGCCAGCAGCCAAAACTCGTTCTCAGATACGCAGTATTTT. Its translation: CASSQNSFSDTQYF.